Listed here are 20 T cell receptor beta chains from one sample, sequenced in a study of cytomegalovirus exposure and HLA in healthy donors. The table came from immunoSEQ multiplex PCR; TCRdb's copy has only in-frame clones and leaves some out. The sample lists about 160,000 clones; roughly nine tenths were seen once. Sequenced input: PBMCs. All receptors come from a woman aged 30 to 39 in good health and CMV-seronegative.

The chain carries TRBV4-3 and TRBJ2-7; possible D gene TRBD1, 5 bases. The CDR3 length is 15 residues. CDR1 and CDR2 from the germline V gene are LGHNA and YSLEER. V lost 1 base to trimming and J lost 4 bases, with 14 bases between them. The CDR3 DNA reads as TGCGCCAGCAGCCAAGTATTTGGGGCTAAATACGAGCAGTACTTC. This gives the protein CASSQVFGAKYEQYF.

Comments on this clone: The sample holds other DNA sequences that translate to the same CDR3. V and J are TRBV6-5 and TRBJ1-6; D is unresolved. Germline lookup yields CDR1 MNHEY and CDR2 SVGAGI. Trimming pared 0 bases from V and 7 bases from J, leaving 4 bases between. CDR3 length: 13 residues. The CDR3: CASSYSENSPLHF. The CDR3 nucleotides are TGTGCCAGCAGTTACTCCGAAAATTCACCCCTCCACTTT.

The chain is built from TRBV5-1 and TRBJ2-3; no definite D call. V lost 4 bases and J lost 6, with 6 bases in between. This CDR3 contains 11 residues. CDR1 SGHRS and CDR2 YFSETQ come from the germline V gene. The CDR3 sequence is CASSDLDTQYF. As DNA, the CDR3 is TGCGCCAGCAGCGACCTGGATACGCAGTATTTT.

The chain employs TRBV9 and TRBJ2-2; a weak D match, TRBD2 (6 bases). Trimming cost V 0 bases and J 1 base, with 10 bases left between them. The CDR3 is 16 residues long. Germline V gene lookup returns CDR1 SGDLS and CDR2 YYNGEE. In DNA form, the CDR3 reads TGTGCCAGCAGCGTAGGGAGGGAGGAGAACACCGGGGAGCTGTTTTTT. Protein product: CASSVGREENTGELFF.

The chain links TRBV10-3 to TRBJ1-5, with TRBD1 matching over 8 bases. Germline V gives CDR1 ENHRY, CDR2 SYGVKD. The CDR3 spans 14 residues. With V trimmed by 5 bases and J by 4 bases, 4 bases remained unmatched. The CDR3 is CAISQGAGNQPQHF. The CDR3 DNA reads as TGTGCCATCAGTCAGGGGGCAGGAAATCAGCCCCAGCATTTT.

The chain couples TRBV9 to TRBJ1-1; tentatively, D is TRBD1 (5 bases). Germline V gene lookup returns CDR1 SGDLS and CDR2 YYNGEE. The CDR3 sequence is 16 residues long. V gave up 0 bases and J gave up 0 bases, with 12 bases separating them. In DNA, the CDR3 is TGTGCCAGCAGCGTAGCTCGGGGGGGACTGAACACTGAAGCTTTCTTT. Translating gives CASSVARGGLNTEAFF.

The V and J genes are TRBV11-1 and TRBJ1-1, with D unresolved. V gave up 1 base and J gave up 0 bases, with 18 bases separating them. Germline values: CDR1 SGHAT, CDR2 FQDESV (reference sequence). This CDR3 spans 18 amino acids. CDR3 sequence: CASSLGLESPLMNTEAFF. CDR3 sequence (DNA): TGTGCCAGCAGCTTAGGCTTGGAGAGTCCTCTGATGAACACTGAAGCTTTCTTT.

The J gene is TRBJ2-7, the V gene TRBV4-3; 7 bases align to TRBD1. CDR3 length equals 17 residues. Looked up from germline, CDR1 is LGHNA and CDR2 is YSLEER. V was pared by 0 bases and J by 0 bases, with 8 bases of the junction left unmatched. The CDR3 is CASSQDLEDRASYEQYF. CDR3 DNA sequence: TGCGCCAGCAGCCAAGATCTAGAAGACAGGGCCTCCTACGAGCAGTACTTC.

V usage is TRBV29-1 and J usage is TRBJ2-1; 10 bases fit TRBD2. CDR3 length equals 14 residues. Germline trimming cut 6 bases from V and 8 bases from J; bases unmatched to any gene: 10. Per germline, CDR1 SQVTM and CDR2 ANQGSEA. The CDR3 bases are TGCAGCGTACAGCGGGAGGGGGCAATATATGAGCAGTTCTTC. Translating it yields CSVQREGAIYEQFF.

The chain has TRBV4-1 and TRBJ1-2; D uncertain. The V and J ends lost 1 base and 2 bases respectively, with 11 bases between them. Germline V lookup: CDR1 MGHRA, CDR2 YSYEKL. The CDR3 has 15 amino acids. The CDR3 reads CASSQAGLANYGYTF. Here the CDR3 DNA reads TGCGCCAGCAGCCAAGCTGGTTTGGCGAACTATGGCTACACCTTC.

V and J are TRBV5-6 and TRBJ2-7; weak D call: TRBD1 (5 bases). The CDR3 extends over 17 amino acids. V lost 4 bases, J lost 5 bases, and 25 bases lay in between. Germline lookup yields CDR1 SGHDT and CDR2 YYEEEE. CDR3 loop: CASSLSIQAREYHEQYF. The CDR3 DNA reads as TGTGCCAGCAGCCTGTCGATACAGGCGCGAGAGTATCACGAGCAGTACTTC. The full variable domain, its missing parts supplied by reference TRBV5-6 and TRBJ2-7, is DAGVTQSPTHLIKTRGQQVTLRCSPKSGHDTVSWYQQALGQGPQFIFQYYEEEERQRGNFPDRFSGHQFPNYSSELNVNALLLGDSALYLCASSLSIQAREYHEQYFGPGTRLTVT.

This clone has more than one count but fewer than ten. The chain combines TRBV4-3 with TRBJ1-1; tentatively, D is TRBD1 (5 bases). Germline V gene lookup returns CDR1 LGHNA and CDR2 YSLEER. Between the trimmed V and J ends, which lost 3 bases and 3 bases, there was a span of 17 bases. The CDR3 length is 16 residues. In nucleotides, the CDR3 is TGCGCCAGCAGCCAGATGGCCGGGGGGGGATACACTGAAGCTTTCTTT. This codes for CASSQMAGGGYTEAFF.

Here the CDR3 reads CASSLVRSGVHQPQHF. The CDR3 coding sequence is TGTGCCAGCAGCTTAGTTCGGAGCGGGGTCCATCAGCCCCAGCATTTT. V usage is TRBV7-2 and J usage is TRBJ1-5; D ambiguous. Deletions cut 1 base from V and 5 bases from J, with 15 bases between. This CDR3 region has 16 residues. Germline V gene sequence: CDR1 SGHTA, CDR2 FQGNSA.

This chain links TRBV9 with TRBJ1-2; 9 nucleotides line up with TRBD1. J gave up 0 bases and V 3 bases, and 9 bases lay outside the gene matches. Germline V gives CDR1 SGDLS, CDR2 YYNGEE. The CDR3 runs to 17 residues. In DNA, the CDR3 is TGTGCCAGCAGCGCCCGGACAGGGGAATTATCTAACTATGGCTACACCTTC. Translation: CASSARTGELSNYGYTF.

The chain employs TRBV9 and TRBJ2-7; 7 bases fit TRBD2. Looked up from germline, CDR1 is SGDLS and CDR2 is YYNGEE. This CDR3 has 16 residues. The V and J ends lost 0 bases and 3 bases, in that order; junction bases with no gene match: 9. CDR3 loop: CASSVATGGRDYEQYF. DNA of the CDR3: TGTGCCAGCAGCGTAGCTACGGGGGGACGCGACTACGAGCAGTACTTC.

The CDR3 nucleotides are TGCGCCAGCAGCCTGACGGAGCCCTACAATGAGCAGTTCTTC. Translating gives CASSLTEPYNEQFF. J is TRBJ2-1 and V is TRBV5-1; D ambiguous. The V gene's germline CDR1 is SGHRS and CDR2 YFSETQ. V lost 4 bases and J 2 bases, leaving 10 bases between the germline ends. This CDR3 contains 14 residues.

The chain carries TRBV10-1 and TRBJ2-7; 10 nucleotides line up with TRBD2. Germline assignment: CDR1 WNHNN and CDR2 SYGVQD (reference sequence). Trimming at V came to 7 bases and at J to 2 bases, leaving 14 bases not matched to a gene. The CDR3 is 17 amino acids. The CDR3 spells CASKRKGGTSAPYEQYF. CDR3 sequence (DNA): TGCGCCAGCAAGAGAAAGGGGGGGACTAGCGCTCCCTACGAGCAGTACTTC.

The chain carries TRBV28 and TRBJ1-2; D gene uncertain. Germline V gene data show CDR1 as MDHEN and CDR2 as SYDVKM. The V and J ends lost 2 bases and 4 bases respectively, with 14 bases between them. This CDR3 region has 15 residues. In DNA, the CDR3 is TGTGCCAGCAGTTTACTTCAGACGACGGGCTATGGCTACACCTTC. This gives the protein CASSLLQTTGYGYTF.

The chain joins TRBV20-1 to TRBJ2-7; 7 bases match TRBD1. The V segment lost 3 bases and the J segment 7 bases; nucleotides outside the gene matches: 3. This CDR3 has 11 amino acids. Germline lookup yields CDR1 DFQATT and CDR2 SNEGSKA (reference sequence). In DNA form, the CDR3 reads TGCAGTGCTAGTGGCAGGGGGGAGCAGTACTTC. Translation: CSASGRGEQYF.

The chain combines TRBV9 with TRBJ2-7; 7 bases agree with TRBD1. V shed 4 bases, J shed 3 bases, and the junction held 7 bases outside the gene matches. This CDR3 comprises 14 residues. Germline V gene lookup returns CDR1 SGDLS and CDR2 YYNGEE. CDR3 in DNA: TGTGCCAGCAGCCCCGTCGACAGGGTCTACGAGCAGTACTTC. It encodes CASSPVDRVYEQYF. The full variable domain, its missing parts supplied by reference TRBV9 and TRBJ2-7, is DSGVTQTPKHLITATGQRVTLRCSPRSGDLSVYWYQQSLDQGLQFLIQYYNGEERAKGNILERFSAQQFPDLHSELNLSSLELGDSALYFCASSPVDRVYEQYFGPGTRLTVT.